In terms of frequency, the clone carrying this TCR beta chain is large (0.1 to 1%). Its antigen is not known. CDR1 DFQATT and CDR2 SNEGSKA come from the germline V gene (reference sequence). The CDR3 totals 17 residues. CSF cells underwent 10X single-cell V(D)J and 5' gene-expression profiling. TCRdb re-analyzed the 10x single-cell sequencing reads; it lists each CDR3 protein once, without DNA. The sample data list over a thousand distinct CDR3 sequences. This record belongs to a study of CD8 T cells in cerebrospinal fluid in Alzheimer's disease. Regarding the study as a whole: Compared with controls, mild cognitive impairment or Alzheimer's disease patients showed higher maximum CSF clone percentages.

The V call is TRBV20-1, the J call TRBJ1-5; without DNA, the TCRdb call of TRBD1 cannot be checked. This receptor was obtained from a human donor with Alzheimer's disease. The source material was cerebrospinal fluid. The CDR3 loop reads CSARDKGRDRRNQPQHF.